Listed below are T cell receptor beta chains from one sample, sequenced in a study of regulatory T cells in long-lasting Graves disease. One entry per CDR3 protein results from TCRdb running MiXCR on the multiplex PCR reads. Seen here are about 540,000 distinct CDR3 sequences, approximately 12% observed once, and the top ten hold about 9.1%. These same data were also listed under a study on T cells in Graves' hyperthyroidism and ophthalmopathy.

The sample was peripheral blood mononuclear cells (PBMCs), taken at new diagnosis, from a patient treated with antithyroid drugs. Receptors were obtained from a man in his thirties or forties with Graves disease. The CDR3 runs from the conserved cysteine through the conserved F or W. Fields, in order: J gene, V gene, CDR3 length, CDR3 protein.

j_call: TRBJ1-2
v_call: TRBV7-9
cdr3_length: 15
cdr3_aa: CASSPNRVANYGYTF

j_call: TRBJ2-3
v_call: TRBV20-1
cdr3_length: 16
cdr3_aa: CSARKGGRASRDTQYF

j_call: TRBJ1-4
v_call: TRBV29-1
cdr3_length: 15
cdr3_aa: CSVPMPGTGGEKLFF

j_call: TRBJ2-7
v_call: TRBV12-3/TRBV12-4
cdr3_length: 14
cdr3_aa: CASATDRLGSEQYF

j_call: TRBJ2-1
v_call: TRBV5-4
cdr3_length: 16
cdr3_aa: CASSFSILGAYNEQFF

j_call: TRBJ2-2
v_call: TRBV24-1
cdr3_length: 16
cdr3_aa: CATSDFSGTNTGELFF

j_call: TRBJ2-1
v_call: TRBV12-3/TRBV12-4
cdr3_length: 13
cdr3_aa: CASSQGLAGRQFF

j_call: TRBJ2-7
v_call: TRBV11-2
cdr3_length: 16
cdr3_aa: CASSLDRGVWAYEQYF

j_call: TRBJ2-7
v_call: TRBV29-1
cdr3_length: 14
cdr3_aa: CSVHGTGGSYEQYF

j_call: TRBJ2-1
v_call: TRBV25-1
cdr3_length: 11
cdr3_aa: CETEMYNEQFF

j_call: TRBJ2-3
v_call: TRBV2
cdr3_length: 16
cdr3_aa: CARSENLGLADDTQYF

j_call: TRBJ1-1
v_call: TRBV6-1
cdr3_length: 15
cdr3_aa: CASTLDRDEDTEAFF

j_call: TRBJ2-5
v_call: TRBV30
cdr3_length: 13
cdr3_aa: CAWSTGTKETQYF

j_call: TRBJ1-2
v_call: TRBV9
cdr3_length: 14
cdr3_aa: CASSEGPGGRGYTF

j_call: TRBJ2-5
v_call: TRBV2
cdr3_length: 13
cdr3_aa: CASLAGPEETQYF

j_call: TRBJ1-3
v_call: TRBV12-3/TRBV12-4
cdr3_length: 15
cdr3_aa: CASSLALRDPDTIYF

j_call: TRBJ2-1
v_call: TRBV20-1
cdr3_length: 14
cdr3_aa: CSADPSRSYNEQFF

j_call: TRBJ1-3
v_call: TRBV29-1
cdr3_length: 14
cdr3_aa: CSVEGPSTGNTIYF

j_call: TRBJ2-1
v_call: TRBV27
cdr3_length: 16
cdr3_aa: CASSPPIGTSHNEQFF

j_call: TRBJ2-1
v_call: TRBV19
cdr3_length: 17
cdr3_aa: CASSPTSGELTYNEQFF

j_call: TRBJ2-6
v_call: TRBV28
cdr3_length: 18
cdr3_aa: CASSSRDGRSSGANVLTF

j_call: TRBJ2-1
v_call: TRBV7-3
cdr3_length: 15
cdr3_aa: CASSLQGYWGDEQFF

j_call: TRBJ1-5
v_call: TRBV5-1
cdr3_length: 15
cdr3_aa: CASSLEGYSNQPQHF